Presented here are 2 T cell receptor beta chains from one specimen sequenced in a study of blood T cells in healthy people across ages (dated by TCRdb to 2015 to 2017). To prepare the library, 5' RACE was applied. The run used an Illumina HiSeq 2500. A second PCR of about 6 to 12 cycles was run with a J-beta primer mix and a sample-barcoded 5' primer. TCRdb handled the public reads itself, with Q25 trimming in fastp and clone calling in MiXCR, and kept productive beta chains. Entries that share a CDR3 protein sequence are merged under the most common genes and DNA. Recorded for this sample are more than 650,000 distinct CDR3 sequences; about 20% of them occurred a single time. Roughly 22% of the sample goes to the ten largest clones. The sequencing sample was made of blood. The receptor set was obtained from a man between 65 and 80 years old in good health.

The V call is TRBV9, the J call TRBJ2-3; 8 bases match TRBD2. This CDR3 has 16 amino acids. In germline, CDR1 is SGDLS, CDR2 YYNGEE. The trim removed 0 bases at V and 3 bases at J, leaving 6 bases unmatched. The DNA of the CDR3 is TGTGCCAGCAGCGTAGCGGGACTAGTTGGGACAGATACGCAGTATTTT. Its protein product is CASSVAGLVGTDTQYF. Drawing the rest from reference TRBV9 and TRBJ2-3, the complete variable domain is DSGVTQTPKHLITATGQRVTLRCSPRSGDLSVYWYQQSLDQGLQFLIQYYNGEERAKGNILERFSAQQFPDLHSELNLSSLELGDSALYFCASSVAGLVGTDTQYFGPGTRLTVL.

The V call is TRBV27, the J call TRBJ2-7, with D possibly being TRBD1 or TRBD2 (5 bases each). In germline, CDR1 is MNHEY, CDR2 SMNVEV (reference sequence). The CDR3 has 13 residues. The V gene lost 3 bases and the J gene lost 7 bases, with 13 bases spanning the gap. Here the CDR3 reads CASSFRGRGEQYF. CDR3 coding DNA: TGTGCCAGCAGTTTCCGGGGACGGGGAGAGCAGTACTTC.